This entry lists 29 T cell receptor beta chains sequenced from one sample in a study of Ad26.COV2.S vaccination and SARS-CoV-2 variants. Repertoires were generated with immunoSEQ multiplex PCR, while TCRdb's copy carries only in-frame clones and drops some. The sample yields about 98,000 clones, 80% seen once. Sequencing was performed on peripheral blood, taken after recovery from COVID-19. Source of these receptors: a human donor who had recovered from COVID-19.

This sequence joins TRBV27 and TRBJ2-7; no clear D. V shed 3 bases and J shed 0 bases, with 9 bases lying between them. This CDR3 is 14 amino acids long. Germline-derived CDR1 and CDR2 are MNHEY and SMNVEV (reference sequence). In DNA, the CDR3 is TGTGCCAGCAGTTTGAATGGGGTCTCCTACGAGCAGTACTTC. Protein product: CASSLNGVSYEQYF.

This clone was recorded a few times. The J gene is TRBJ1-2, the V gene TRBV7-9; D might be TRBD1 (6 bases). Trimming left V 5 bases short and J 5 bases short, with 15 bases between. This CDR3 comprises 14 residues. Germline V CDR1 and CDR2: SEHNR, FQNEAQ (reference sequence). The CDR3 region has the DNA TGTGCCAGCAGCCCGGCGGGGGGCAATTATGGCTACACCTTC. Protein product: CASSPAGGNYGYTF.

The rearrangement links TRBV2 to TRBJ1-5; D remains ambiguous. Trimming stripped 3 bases from V and 7 bases from J, with 10 bases between. The CDR3 consists of 13 residues. Germline assignment: CDR1 SNHLY and CDR2 FYNNEI. The CDR3 DNA sequence: TGTGCCAGCAGTGACGGAGGGATCCAGCCCCAGCATTTT. It yields the protein CASSDGGIQPQHF.

V usage is TRBV2 and J usage is TRBJ1-2; D is uncertain. CDR1 is SNHLY and CDR2 is FYNNEI in the germline V gene. Trimming removed 4 bases at V and 1 base at J, with 16 bases between. The CDR3 contains 16 residues. The CDR3 sequence is CASSVVGSEGNYGYTF. CDR3 nucleotide sequence: TGTGCCAGCAGTGTTGTCGGTAGTGAGGGTAACTATGGCTACACCTTC.

V and J are TRBV19 and TRBJ1-4, with TRBD1 matching over 8 bases. V lost 4 bases to trimming and J lost 7 bases; unmatched junction nucleotides: 11. CDR1 LNHDA and CDR2 SQIVND come from the germline V gene (reference sequence). CDR3 length: 16 amino acids. The CDR3 DNA follows: TGTGCCAGTAGTACCCTAGCCCCAGGGGGCCGTGAAAAACTGTTTTTT. Translated: CASSTLAPGGREKLFF.

This rearrangement joins TRBV11-2 to TRBJ2-3; 10 bases fit TRBD2. Per germline, CDR1 SGHAT and CDR2 FQNNGV. Germline trimming cut 5 bases from V and 4 bases from J; bases unmatched to any gene: 15. The CDR3 totals 18 residues. The CDR3 loop is CASSPTERGGTGADTQYF. The CDR3 DNA is TGTGCCAGCAGCCCGACTGAGCGGGGGGGCACGGGTGCAGATACGCAGTATTTT.

The chain carries TRBV28 and TRBJ1-6; 7 positions match TRBD1. The V gene end was trimmed by 6 bases and the J gene end by 7 bases; junction bases not matched to a gene: 6. Germline V lookup: CDR1 MDHEN, CDR2 SYDVKM. CDR3 length: 14 amino acids. CDR3 sequence (DNA): TGTGCCAGCAGGAACCGGGACAGCAATTCACCCCTCCACTTT. Translating it yields CASRNRDSNSPLHF.

The gene calls are TRBV18 and TRBJ1-1, with D perhaps TRBD1 (5 bases). Germline CDR1 reads KGHSH; CDR2 reads LQKENI. Trimming pared 4 bases from V and 2 bases from J, leaving 11 bases between. CDR3 length: 14 residues. The CDR3 nucleotides are TGTGCCAGCTCACTCACCAGGGACAACACTGAAGCTTTCTTT. Its protein product is CASSLTRDNTEAFF.

The chain is built from TRBV19 and TRBJ2-3; 8 nucleotides match TRBD1. The CDR3 has 15 amino acids. The V and J ends lost 0 bases and 5 bases, in that order; junction bases with no gene match: 4. CDR1 LNHDA and CDR2 SQIVND come from the germline V gene (reference sequence). The chain's CDR3 is CASSIEARGRDTQYF. In nucleotides, the CDR3 is TGTGCCAGTAGTATAGAGGCCAGGGGGCGAGATACGCAGTATTTT. Using reference TRBV19 and TRBJ2-3 for the parts outside the CDR3, the full variable domain is DGGITQSPKYLFRKEGQNVTLSCEQNLNHDAMYWYRQDPGQGLRLIYYSQIVNDFQKGDIAEGYSVSREKKESFPLTVTSAQKNPTAFYLCASSIEARGRDTQYFGPGTRLTVL.

The chain carries TRBV28 and TRBJ1-1, with D unresolved. Per the germline V gene, CDR1 is MDHEN and CDR2 is SYDVKM. V was trimmed by 6 bases and J by 1 base, leaving 9 bases between them. The length of the CDR3 is 13 residues. CDR3 in DNA: TGTGCCAGCAGCGGGAGACCGAACACTGAAGCTTTCTTT. The encoded protein is CASSGRPNTEAFF.

The chain employs TRBV6-5 and TRBJ1-2; maybe TRBD1 (5 bases). Germline V gene lookup returns CDR1 MNHEY and CDR2 SVGAGI. Trimming left V 6 bases short and J 9 bases short, with 17 bases between. This CDR3 has 13 residues. The CDR3 region is CASRLPEGYRYTF. CDR3 bases: TGTGCCAGCAGACTCCCAGAGGGGTATCGCTACACCTTC.

The table lists this clone with a few counts. The V gene is TRBV11-2, the J gene TRBJ2-3; D call uncertain. The CDR3 runs to 15 residues. Germline V gene sequence: CDR1 SGHAT, CDR2 FQNNGV. The V end was cut by 0 bases, the J end by 8 bases, with 15 bases between. CDR3 DNA sequence: TGTGCCAGCAGCTTAGATCTTTTAATCCCCGGTACGCAGTATTTT. Its protein product is CASSLDLLIPGTQYF.

V usage is TRBV5-1 and J usage is TRBJ2-3, with a tentative D call TRBD2 (5 bases). Germline CDR1 SGHRS, CDR2 YFSETQ. There are 14 residues in the CDR3. V lost 6 bases and J lost 2, with 13 bases in between. CDR3 sequence: CASTRRLTTDTQYF. CDR3 nucleotide sequence: TGCGCCAGCACCCGGAGACTAACCACAGATACGCAGTATTTT.

The J gene is TRBJ2-7, the V gene TRBV6-6, with D possibly TRBD1 on 6 matching bases. Germline V gene data show CDR1 as MNHNY and CDR2 as SVGAGI (reference sequence). The CDR3 runs 11 residues. The germline V and J ends were trimmed by 8 bases and 6 bases, with 11 bases remaining between them. The CDR3 loop is CASGIQGEQYF. The CDR3 region has the DNA TGTGCCAGCGGGATACAGGGCGAGCAGTACTTC.

This chain joins TRBV6-1 and TRBJ2-7; D unclear. The CDR3 has 12 residues. Germline V gene lookup returns CDR1 MNHNS and CDR2 SASEGT. The V end lost 3 bases, the J end lost 7 bases, and 10 bases lay between the germline ends. CDR3 residues: CASSDPGFEQYF. In DNA, the CDR3 is TGTGCCAGCAGTGACCCGGGTTTTGAGCAGTACTTC.

J is TRBJ2-5 and V is TRBV2; TRBD2 is a possible D gene (7 bases). The CDR3 runs 14 residues. Trimming pared 0 bases from V and 4 bases from J, leaving 9 bases between. Per germline, CDR1 SNHLY and CDR2 FYNNEI. The CDR3 nucleotides are TGTGCCAGCAGTGAAGCGGGGGGGCCAGAGACCCAGTACTTC. This translates into CASSEAGGPETQYF.

This clone was seen only a few times. This chain links TRBV28 with TRBJ2-3; 7 bases match TRBD1. V lost 5 bases and J lost 0; bases outside the gene matches: 8. CDR3 length equals 16 residues. The germline V gene encodes CDR1 MDHEN and CDR2 SYDVKM. CDR3 residues: CASSPKTGRSTDTQYF. The CDR3 region has the DNA TGTGCCAGCAGTCCAAAGACAGGGCGGAGCACAGATACGCAGTATTTT.

The V call is TRBV5-4, the J call TRBJ2-7; 7 bases match TRBD1. Germline CDR1 and CDR2: SGHNT and YYREEE (reference sequence). V was clipped by 5 bases and J by 5 bases; unmatched bases: 4. The CDR3 has 12 amino acids. The CDR3 bases are TGTGCCAGCAGTTACAGGGGAAACGAGCAGTACTTC. It is translated as CASSYRGNEQYF.

The table lists this clone with a count of one. The V gene is TRBV11-2, the J gene TRBJ2-7; TRBD1 aligns across 7 bases. Unmatched junction bases numbered 5, after V lost 3 bases and J lost 0 bases. CDR3 size: 15 residues. Germline CDR1 reads SGHAT; CDR2 reads FQNNGV. Here the CDR3 reads CASSFGTAVSYEQYF. The CDR3 DNA sequence: TGTGCCAGCAGCTTCGGGACAGCCGTCTCCTACGAGCAGTACTTC.

The chain carries TRBV6-5 and TRBJ1-3; TRBD1 matches 7 bases. V trimming: 8 bases; J trimming: 4 bases; junction bases outside the gene matches: 11. Germline V lookup: CDR1 MNHEY, CDR2 SVGAGI. The CDR3 covers 15 residues. DNA for the CDR3: TGTGCCAGCGGCGCCCAGGGGGTACTAGGAAACACCATATATTTT. Residues: CASGAQGVLGNTIYF.

This chain joins TRBV5-1 and TRBJ2-3; unclear D gene. V was pared by 0 bases and J by 3 bases, with 14 bases between. Per the germline V gene, CDR1 is SGHRS and CDR2 is YFSETQ. The CDR3 contains 16 residues. CDR3 protein: CASSLARLGPTDTQYF. CDR3 coding DNA: TGCGCCAGCAGCTTGGCCCGGCTAGGCCCAACAGATACGCAGTATTTT.

The chain has TRBV7-2 and TRBJ1-5; D ambiguous. The CDR3 spans 13 residues. The germline V gene has CDR1 SGHTA and CDR2 FQGNSA. Deletions cut 1 base from V and 3 bases from J, with 4 bases between. The chain's CDR3 is CASSLGNNQPQHF. DNA for the CDR3: TGTGCCAGCAGCTTAGGAAACAATCAGCCCCAGCATTTT.

Of note for this clone: Other DNA sequences within the sample encode an identical CDR3. V usage is TRBV5-4 and J usage is TRBJ2-3; 8 bases match TRBD2. This CDR3 is built from 15 residues. Germline lookup yields CDR1 SGHNT and CDR2 YYREEE (reference sequence). With V trimmed by 5 bases and J by 0 bases, 5 bases remained unmatched. CDR3 sequence (DNA): TGTGCCAGCAGTCGCGGGGGGCCCAGCACAGATACGCAGTATTTT. Translating gives CASSRGGPSTDTQYF.

CDR3 coding DNA: TGTGCCAGTAAATCGGCAGGGTACACTGAAGCTTTCTTT. This translates into CASKSAGYTEAFF. J is TRBJ1-1 and V is TRBV19, with D possibly TRBD1 on 5 matching bases. V gave up 7 bases and J gave up 3 bases, with 12 bases separating them. Germline CDR1 LNHDA, CDR2 SQIVND (reference sequence). The CDR3 contains 13 residues.

This clone is medium-sized in the sample. The J gene is TRBJ1-5, the V gene TRBV2; TRBD1 is a possible D gene (6 bases). Trimming stripped 7 bases from V and 3 bases from J, with 10 bases between. The CDR3 runs to 13 residues. Germline assignment: CDR1 SNHLY and CDR2 FYNNEI. CDR3 in amino acids: CASNRQDNQPQHF. The CDR3 bases are TGTGCCAGCAATAGACAGGACAATCAGCCCCAGCATTTT.

The CDR3, as DNA: TGTGCCAGCAGCCCCAGGGCTGCACAGATCAATGAGCAGTTCTTC. Protein sequence: CASSPRAAQINEQFF. The chain links TRBV7-2 to TRBJ2-1; tentatively, D is TRBD1 (5 bases). CDR1 is SGHTA and CDR2 is FQGNSA in the germline V gene. The CDR3 has 15 amino acids. V lost 5 bases and J lost 6, with 17 bases in between.

V gene TRBV5-1 combines with J gene TRBJ2-3; D unclear. V was trimmed by 1 base and J by 6 bases, leaving 3 bases between them. The CDR3 consists of 11 residues. Germline V gives CDR1 SGHRS, CDR2 YFSETQ. The CDR3 loop is CASSLYDTQYF. In nucleotides, the CDR3 is TGCGCCAGCAGCTTGTATGATACGCAGTATTTT.

The rearrangement links TRBV28 to TRBJ1-1; D unclear. Germline CDR1 MDHEN, CDR2 SYDVKM. The CDR3 runs 12 residues. V was pared by 5 bases and J by 3 bases, with 7 bases between. The chain's CDR3 is CASSPRYTEAFF. CDR3 DNA sequence: TGTGCCAGCAGTCCCAGATACACTGAAGCTTTCTTT.

The chain combines TRBV19 with TRBJ1-2; TRBD1 is a possible D gene (5 bases). The germline gives CDR1 LNHDA, CDR2 SQIVND (reference sequence). V shed 7 bases and J shed 7 bases, with 25 bases lying between them. CDR3 length: 16 residues. Here the CDR3 DNA reads TGTGCCAGTACACAAGCTTTTGACAGTAGGATCTTTGGCTACACCTTC. Protein product: CASTQAFDSRIFGYTF.